This paragraph covers one T cell receptor beta chain sequence. The data were produced by immunoSEQ multiplex PCR, yet TCRdb's version contains in-frame clones alone and is incomplete. Here the sample spans about 320,000 clones, roughly 84% being singletons. These data come from a study of shared clonotypes between healthy human individuals. The V gene lost 6 bases and the J gene lost 3 bases, with 9 bases spanning the gap. CDR1 and CDR2 (germline): WSHSY, SAAADI. The CDR3 length is 12 residues. The TCR sequence derives from a man younger than 30 in good health. The J gene is TRBJ2-7, the V gene TRBV10-2; D gene uncertain. Specimen: memory CD8+ T cells sorted from blood. Subset in this sample: CD45RO+ cells pooled with CCR7-negative TemRA cells. CDR3 in amino acids: CASRPDFYEQYF. In nucleotides, the CDR3 is TGCGCCAGCAGACCAGATTTCTACGAGCAGTACTTC.